One and the same sample provided the 28 T cell receptor beta chains below, sequenced in a study of CD4 T cells in relation to SARS-CoV-2 and coronaviruses. Their antigen targets remain unknown. Using immunoSEQ multiplex PCR, the repertoire was profiled, and TCRdb retains in-frame clones only, with some absent. The repertoire includes about 43,000 clones, roughly 80% of them detected once, and more than 1.2% sits in the top ten. The sequencing input was naive CD4+ T cells from PBMCs, cultured in vitro. Subset in this sample: naive CD4+ T cells isolated by negative enrichment. Receptor source: an adult with COVID-19.

The rearrangement uses TRBV5-1 and TRBJ2-5; D remains ambiguous. Trimming cost V 0 bases and J 3 bases, with 9 bases left between them. CDR3 length: 14 residues. CDR1 is SGHRS and CDR2 is YFSETQ in the germline V gene. The CDR3 loop is CASSLVGGEETQYF. DNA of the CDR3: TGCGCCAGCAGCTTGGTGGGCGGAGAAGAGACCCAGTACTTC.

DNA for the CDR3: TGCGCCAGCAGCCTCCCGGGAGACGAGCAGTTCTTC. Translated: CASSLPGDEQFF. The chain recombines TRBV4-1 with TRBJ2-1, with a possible D match to TRBD2 (6 bases). Trimming removed 4 bases at V and 10 bases at J, with 11 bases between. Germline V gene lookup returns CDR1 MGHRA and CDR2 YSYEKL. CDR3 length: 12 residues.

This clone appeared a few times. This chain joins TRBV28 and TRBJ1-4; 8 nucleotides match TRBD1. This CDR3 contains 19 residues. Trimming cost V 6 bases and J 6 bases; bases outside gene matches: 21. Germline loops: CDR1 MDHEN, CDR2 SYDVKM. CDR3 in amino acids: CASRPNTGGSLLRDEKLFF. The CDR3 nucleotides read TGTGCCAGCAGGCCCAATACAGGGGGTTCTCTCCTGAGGGATGAAAAACTGTTTTTT.

The rearrangement uses TRBV24-1 and TRBJ2-1, with D maybe TRBD2 (6 bases). CDR1 is KGHDR, CDR2 SFDVKD, per germline. Trimming cost V 3 bases and J 4 bases, with 21 bases left between them. This CDR3 has 18 amino acids. For the CDR3, the DNA is TGTGCCACCAGTGATAACAATTACCCCCCGGCGGGGTACAATGAGCAGTTCTTC. This translates into CATSDNNYPPAGYNEQFF.

This clone came up a few times. The V and J genes are TRBV7-9 and TRBJ2-1; the D gene is possibly TRBD1 (5 bases). The CDR3 sequence is 11 residues long. V lost 6 bases, J lost 11 bases, and 11 bases lay in between. Germline V gene data show CDR1 as SEHNR and CDR2 as FQNEAQ (reference sequence). The DNA of the CDR3 is TGTGCCAGCAGTTCCCAGGGTCAGCAGTTCTTC. Residues: CASSSQGQQFF.

This chain joins TRBV7-9 and TRBJ2-3; D gene ambiguous. This CDR3 has 13 amino acids. Trimming cost V 2 bases and J 6 bases, with 9 bases left between them. In germline, CDR1 is SEHNR, CDR2 FQNEAQ (reference sequence). This CDR3 is CASSLNLVDTQYF. CDR3 nucleotides: TGTGCCAGCAGCTTAAACCTTGTGGATACGCAGTATTTT.

The gene calls are TRBV7-9 and TRBJ2-7, with D unclear. Trimming took 3 bases from V and 2 from J, leaving 17 bases between them. The CDR3 length is 16 residues. The germline V gene has CDR1 SEHNR and CDR2 FQNEAQ (reference sequence). CDR3 DNA: TGTGCCAGCAGCTTTGGACCTTTGGGCCTAACCTACGAGCAGTACTTC. Encoded protein: CASSFGPLGLTYEQYF.

V and J are TRBV15 and TRBJ2-7; D is possibly TRBD1 (6 bases). V was cut by 2 bases and J by 4 bases, with 18 bases left in between. The length of the CDR3 is 16 residues. Germline V lookup: CDR1 LNHNV, CDR2 YYDKDF (reference sequence). The CDR3 sequence is CATSRQYRDPGYEQYF. CDR3 in DNA: TGTGCCACCAGCAGACAGTACAGGGACCCGGGATACGAGCAGTACTTC.

V gene TRBV5-1 combines with J gene TRBJ2-7; D is perhaps TRBD1 (6 bases). V gave up 1 base and J gave up 0 bases, with 17 bases separating them. Germline CDR1 is SGHRS and CDR2 is YFSETQ. The CDR3 is made up of 17 amino acids. The CDR3 protein is CASSLYWGQGLSYEQYF. In DNA form, the CDR3 reads TGCGCCAGCAGCTTGTACTGGGGACAAGGACTCTCCTACGAGCAGTACTTC.

Only one count was recorded for this clone. The CDR3 reads CASSLGRGRFAQETQYF. DNA of the CDR3: TGTGCCAGCAGCTTGGGACGGGGGAGATTTGCCCAAGAGACCCAGTACTTC. This rearrangement joins TRBV11-2 to TRBJ2-5, with D possibly matching TRBD2 (6 bases). There are 17 residues in the CDR3. Germline-derived CDR1 and CDR2 are SGHAT and FQNNGV. V dropped 3 bases and J dropped 1 base, with 18 bases sitting between them.

This rearrangement joins TRBV5-1 to TRBJ1-1; TRBD1 is a possible D gene (6 bases). This CDR3 is built from 14 residues. Trimming took off 0 bases at V and 4 bases at J, with 10 bases between the two ends. Germline CDR1 reads SGHRS; CDR2 reads YFSETQ. The CDR3 DNA sequence: TGCGCCAGCAGCTTGGAGGGGGGGCGCACTGAAGCTTTCTTT. Translated: CASSLEGGRTEAFF.

A few counts support this clone. V is TRBV6-6 and J is TRBJ1-1; a weak D match, TRBD1 (6 bases). Germline V gives CDR1 MNHNY, CDR2 SVGAGI (reference sequence). Trimming took off 10 bases at V and 8 bases at J, with 20 bases between the two ends. The CDR3 totals 13 residues. CDR3 sequence (DNA): TGTGCCACCACTGGGGGGGGCCCAGGGGAAGCTTTCTTT. It encodes CATTGGGPGEAFF.

V is TRBV28 and J is TRBJ2-7, with unresolved D. This CDR3 contains 14 residues. Trimming pared 2 bases from V and 0 bases from J, leaving 8 bases between. CDR1 is MDHEN, CDR2 SYDVKM, per germline. The CDR3 DNA is TGTGCCAGCAGTTTACCCGCTGGCTCCTACGAGCAGTACTTC. Translating it yields CASSLPAGSYEQYF.

The rearrangement uses TRBV7-6 and TRBJ1-1; perhaps TRBD1 as D (5 bases). The CDR3 is 15 amino acids. The germline CDR1 and CDR2 sequences are SGHVS and FNYEAQ. V lost 5 bases, J lost 0 bases, and 13 bases lay in between. The CDR3 reads CASSNRQTMNTEAFF. CDR3 DNA: TGTGCCAGCAGCAACCGACAGACCATGAACACTGAAGCTTTCTTT.

The chain combines TRBV14 with TRBJ2-7; the D is unclear. The germline V gene has CDR1 SGHDN and CDR2 FVKESK. V lost 4 bases, J lost 3 bases, and 7 bases lay in between. CDR3 length: 12 amino acids. The CDR3 DNA reads TGTGCCAGCAGCCTAGACGGCTACGAGCAGTACTTC. This sequence encodes CASSLDGYEQYF.

The sample holds a few counts of this clone. The CDR3 sequence is CASSPAGTGGIGELFF. The CDR3 coding sequence is TGTGCCAGCAGCCCCGCCGGGACAGGGGGCATCGGGGAGCTGTTTTTT. V gene TRBV7-9 combines with J gene TRBJ2-2, with TRBD1 identical over 12 bases. Trimming cost V 5 bases and J 7 bases; bases outside gene matches: 8. The CDR3 consists of 16 residues. Germline V gene sequence: CDR1 SEHNR, CDR2 FQNEAQ (reference sequence).

This chain uses TRBV6-6 with TRBJ2-3; D is undetermined. The CDR3 is made up of 14 amino acids. V was cut by 7 bases and J by 2 bases, with 13 bases left in between. Germline CDR1 reads MNHNY; CDR2 reads SVGAGI (reference sequence). The CDR3 region is CASTDGRHTDTQYF. Here the CDR3 DNA reads TGTGCCAGCACCGACGGGCGGCACACAGATACGCAGTATTTT.

This clone was seen only a few times. The V and J genes are TRBV9 and TRBJ2-2, with TRBD2 matching over 9 bases. The germline gives CDR1 SGDLS, CDR2 YYNGEE. The V and J ends lost 1 base and 4 bases, in that order; junction bases with no gene match: 2. The CDR3 extends over 15 amino acids. The CDR3 sequence: CASSVWREGTGELFF. The CDR3 nucleotides read TGTGCCAGCAGCGTATGGCGGGAGGGCACCGGGGAGCTGTTTTTT.

This clone was seen only once. This chain's CDR3 is CASSLVPSGRTDTQYF. The CDR3, as DNA: TGTGCCAGCAGCTTAGTTCCTAGCGGACGCACAGATACGCAGTATTTT. The gene calls are TRBV7-2 and TRBJ2-3; TRBD2 aligns across 7 bases. The V gene end was trimmed by 1 base and the J gene end by 1 base; junction bases not matched to a gene: 5. Germline V gene lookup returns CDR1 SGHTA and CDR2 FQGNSA. The CDR3 extends over 16 amino acids.

The chain carries TRBV18 and TRBJ1-5; 12 positions agree with TRBD1. CDR3 length: 17 residues. Trimming removed 3 bases from V and 11 bases from J; junction bases left unmatched: 14. Per the germline V gene, CDR1 is KGHSH and CDR2 is LQKENI. This chain's CDR3 is CASSPYRYPGQGAAQHF. The CDR3 DNA reads TGTGCCAGCTCACCCTATCGGTACCCGGGACAGGGGGCGGCCCAGCATTTT.

The rearrangement links TRBV5-1 to TRBJ2-1; 7 bases are a match to TRBD1. Germline loops: CDR1 SGHRS, CDR2 YFSETQ. V dropped 6 bases and J dropped 8; count of bases not matched to a gene: 23. The CDR3 runs 18 residues. In nucleotides, the CDR3 is TGCGCCAGCAACATAATTACAGGGGCAATGGACGGTATCGATGAGCAGTTCTTC. Amino acid sequence: CASNIITGAMDGIDEQFF.

The chain is built from TRBV19 and TRBJ2-7; 9 nucleotides match TRBD2. Germline-derived CDR1 and CDR2 are LNHDA and SQIVND (reference sequence). V shed 5 bases, J shed 0 bases, and the junction held 5 bases outside the gene matches. This CDR3 region has 15 residues. The CDR3 sequence: CASSSWTSDSYEQYF. In nucleotides, the CDR3 is TGTGCCAGTAGTTCGTGGACTAGCGACTCCTACGAGCAGTACTTC.

The rearrangement links TRBV28 to TRBJ1-3; D is possibly TRBD1 (5 bases). The V gene's germline CDR1 is MDHEN and CDR2 SYDVKM. V shed 7 bases and J shed 4 bases, with 14 bases lying between them. CDR3 length: 14 amino acids. CDR3 in amino acids: CASTSRAEGNTIYF. CDR3 coding DNA: TGTGCCAGCACCAGCAGGGCGGAAGGAAACACCATATATTTT.

This chain links TRBV18 with TRBJ1-1; D is ambiguous. The CDR3 spans 13 residues. Looked up from germline, CDR1 is KGHSH and CDR2 is LQKENI. The V gene lost 1 base and the J gene lost 4 bases, with 7 bases spanning the gap. The CDR3 DNA sequence: TGTGCCAGCTCACCACAAAGGGCCACTGAAGCTTTCTTT. Translated, it gives CASSPQRATEAFF.

Only a few counts were recorded for this clone. This sequence joins TRBV24-1 and TRBJ2-2; D is uncertain. The CDR3 has 15 amino acids. CDR1 and CDR2 (germline): KGHDR, SFDVKD. V was shortened by 9 bases and J by 1 base, with 14 bases between the two germline ends. The CDR3: CATGQLMGNTGELFF. Here the CDR3 DNA reads TGTGCCACCGGCCAGCTTATGGGGAACACCGGGGAGCTGTTTTTT.

V gene TRBV19 combines with J gene TRBJ1-1; tentative D call: TRBD1 (5 bases). CDR3 length: 12 amino acids. CDR1 and CDR2 (germline): LNHDA, SQIVND (reference sequence). The V and J ends lost 6 bases and 9 bases respectively, with 14 bases between them. CDR3 region: CASRSPDSKAFF. For the CDR3, the DNA is TGTGCCAGTAGGTCCCCTGACAGTAAAGCTTTCTTT.

The chain employs TRBV20-1 and TRBJ1-2; D gene ambiguous. The V end was cut by 3 bases, the J end by 6 bases, with 8 bases between. The CDR3 has 11 residues. The germline CDR1 and CDR2 sequences are DFQATT and SNEGSKA (reference sequence). The CDR3 DNA reads as TGCAGTGCTAGCGACTGGGATGGCTACACCTTC. Its translation: CSASDWDGYTF.

Here the CDR3 reads CASSLRDYQETQYF. DNA for the CDR3: TGTGCCAGCAGCTTGCGGGACTACCAAGAGACCCAGTACTTC. The chain links TRBV5-6 to TRBJ2-5, with a weak D call TRBD2 (6 bases). The CDR3 has 14 amino acids. Between the trimmed V and J ends, which lost 1 base and 0 bases, there was a span of 7 bases. Germline V gene lookup returns CDR1 SGHDT and CDR2 YYEEEE.